The 22 T cell receptor beta chains below come from one sample, sequenced in a study of cytomegalovirus exposure and HLA in healthy donors. Primers for the PCR totalled 60 Vbeta and 13 Jbeta. Clones were read by immunoSEQ multiplex PCR, and TCRdb kept only the in-frame ones, dropping some. The sample lists 95,000 to 100,000 clones, under 85% occurring once. Sequenced input: PBMCs. Every receptor here comes from a woman in her 40s in good health and CMV-seronegative.

This clone was seen only once. This chain joins TRBV11-3 and TRBJ2-4, with 10 bases identical to TRBD1. Trimming at V came to 5 bases and at J to 7 bases, leaving 8 bases not matched to a gene. The CDR3 is 15 amino acids. Germline CDR1 SGHNT, CDR2 YENEEA. CDR3 amino acids: CASSLRGDRGNIQYF. DNA for the CDR3: TGTGCCAGCAGCCTCCGTGGGGACAGGGGTAACATTCAGTACTTC.

The chain is built from TRBV11-2 and TRBJ1-2; possibly TRBD1 for D (5 bases). CDR3 size: 13 residues. V lost 6 bases and J 3 bases, leaving 11 bases between the germline ends. Germline CDR1 and CDR2: SGHAT and FQNNGV. CDR3 protein: CASSYGGDYGYTF. Here the CDR3 DNA reads TGTGCCAGCAGTTACGGGGGGGACTATGGCTACACCTTC.

The V gene is TRBV6-5, the J gene TRBJ1-5, with TRBD1 matching 7 bases. The germline V gene has CDR1 MNHEY and CDR2 SVGAGI. V gave up 5 bases and J gave up 3 bases; unmatched junction bases: 4. The CDR3 contains 14 residues. CDR3 DNA sequence: TGTGCCAGCAGTGAAGGGACAGCCAATCAGCCCCAGCATTTT. This sequence encodes CASSEGTANQPQHF.

V usage is TRBV5-1 and J usage is TRBJ2-7, with TRBD1 matching 9 bases. Germline CDR1 reads SGHRS; CDR2 reads YFSETQ. This CDR3 contains 15 residues. V lost 2 bases to trimming and J lost 6 bases; unmatched junction nucleotides: 9. CDR3 protein: CASSFEGQGNGEQYF. The CDR3 nucleotides read TGCGCCAGCAGCTTTGAGGGACAGGGTAACGGCGAGCAGTACTTC.

The chain employs TRBV4-3 and TRBJ2-4, with 10 bases matching TRBD2. Losses at the gene ends were 0 bases for V and 3 bases for J; bases not matched to a gene: 8. Germline V gene sequence: CDR1 LGHNA, CDR2 YSLEER. This CDR3 spans 18 amino acids. DNA of the CDR3: TGCGCCAGCAGCCAAGATCGTACTAGCGGGGAGGGCAAAAACATTCAGTACTTC. Translating it yields CASSQDRTSGEGKNIQYF.

The V and J genes are TRBV7-9 and TRBJ1-5; 10 bases line up with TRBD1. Germline V gene lookup returns CDR1 SEHNR and CDR2 FQNEAQ (reference sequence). The V and J ends lost 1 base and 2 bases, in that order; junction bases with no gene match: 11. The CDR3 consists of 19 residues. The CDR3 nucleotides are TGTGCCAGCAGCTTAGGGGGGACAGGGGATCTATGGGGCAATCAGCCCCAGCATTTT. It encodes CASSLGGTGDLWGNQPQHF.

CDR3 sequence reads: CASSLGLAGHNEQFF. CDR3 in DNA: TGTGCCAGCAGCTTAGGGCTAGCGGGACACAATGAGCAGTTCTTC. The chain uses TRBV11-2 and TRBJ2-1; 9 bases are a match to TRBD2. CDR3 length equals 15 residues. Germline CDR1 SGHAT, CDR2 FQNNGV. The trim removed 1 base at V and 5 bases at J, leaving 3 bases unmatched.

This chain connects TRBV28 to TRBJ2-1; D is undetermined. The length of the CDR3 is 13 residues. Trimming stripped 7 bases from V and 9 bases from J, with 16 bases between. The V gene's germline CDR1 is MDHEN and CDR2 SYDVKM. In DNA form, the CDR3 reads TGTGCCAGCACCATCGCGGTCGTCAGTGAGCAGTTCTTC. Amino acids: CASTIAVVSEQFF. Full variable domain (outside the CDR3, taken from reference TRBV28 and TRBJ2-1): DVKVTQSSRYLVKRTGEKVFLECVQDMDHENMFWYRQDPGLGLRLIYFSYDVKMKEKGDIPEGYSVSREKKERFSLILESASTNQTSMYLCASTIAVVSEQFFGPGTRLTVL.

The chain recombines TRBV11-1 with TRBJ2-1; D unresolved. Trimming stripped 2 bases from V and 5 bases from J, with 7 bases between. The CDR3 length is 13 residues. Looked up from germline, CDR1 is SGHAT and CDR2 is FQDESV (reference sequence). DNA for the CDR3: TGTGCCAGCAGCTTAACACGGGACAATGAGCAGTTCTTC. Translation gives CASSLTRDNEQFF.

The V call is TRBV2, the J call TRBJ2-4; D ambiguous. Germline CDR1 is SNHLY and CDR2 is FYNNEI. The CDR3 consists of 14 residues. V lost 7 bases and J 1 base, leaving 11 bases between the germline ends. The DNA for the CDR3 is TGTGCCAGCACCCTCGCCGGGGCCAAAAACATTCAGTACTTC. It yields the protein CASTLAGAKNIQYF.

The chain employs TRBV9 and TRBJ2-1; D is unclear. The CDR3 runs 13 residues. With 0 bases removed from V and 8 bases from J, the gap between germline ends came to 9 bases. Germline V lookup: CDR1 SGDLS, CDR2 YYNGEE. CDR3 in amino acids: CASSVGLPDEQFF. Written as DNA, the CDR3 is TGTGCCAGCAGCGTAGGTCTCCCCGATGAGCAGTTCTTC.

The chain joins TRBV4-1 to TRBJ2-7, with 7 bases that match TRBD1. Germline V gene data show CDR1 as MGHRA and CDR2 as YSYEKL. V was clipped by 4 bases and J by 3 bases; unmatched bases: 3. This CDR3 is built from 13 residues. CDR3 bases: TGCGCCAGCAGCCCCGGGACAGACTACGAGCAGTACTTC. It translates to CASSPGTDYEQYF.

This clone occurred a few times. The rearrangement joins TRBV6-6 to TRBJ1-1; D gene unclear. V was pared by 0 bases and J by 2 bases, with 10 bases between. Germline V lookup: CDR1 MNHNY, CDR2 SVGAGI (reference sequence). The CDR3 is 15 amino acids. The CDR3 nucleotides read TGTGCCAGCAGTTACTCGATCGAGGCCAACACTGAAGCTTTCTTT. Translation: CASSYSIEANTEAFF.

The chain joins TRBV7-3 to TRBJ2-5; TRBD2 matches 9 bases. Matching the DNA end better, TRBJ2-7 makes the J call doubtful. Germline lookup yields CDR1 SGHTA and CDR2 FQGTGA. This CDR3 is built from 20 residues. CDR3 sequence reads: CASSLKNRLATSGDQYEQYF. The DNA for the CDR3 is TGTGCCAGCAGCCTGAAGAACCGCCTTGCGACTAGCGGAGACCAGTACGAGCAGTACTTC.

The J gene is TRBJ2-7, the V gene TRBV13; 7 bases agree with TRBD2. Germline CDR1 is PRHDT and CDR2 is FYEKMQ (reference sequence). This CDR3 has 16 amino acids. Trimming removed 4 bases from V and 0 bases from J; junction bases left unmatched: 9. CDR3 sequence reads: CASSSTGTTYSYEQYF. CDR3 DNA: TGTGCCAGCAGCTCTACCGGGACTACTTACTCCTACGAGCAGTACTTC.

This clone was seen just once. The chain uses TRBV4-3 and TRBJ1-1; the D gene is possibly TRBD1 (6 bases). The CDR3 extends over 16 amino acids. V lost 0 bases and J 4 bases, leaving 15 bases between the germline ends. The V gene's germline CDR1 is LGHNA and CDR2 YSLEER. CDR3 in amino acids: CASSQDGAEGGTEAFF. As DNA, the CDR3 is TGCGCCAGCAGCCAAGATGGGGCCGAAGGGGGCACTGAAGCTTTCTTT.

The chain carries TRBV6-4 and TRBJ2-3, with 7 bases identical to TRBD2. Looked up from germline, CDR1 is MRHNA and CDR2 is SNTAGT. V lost 0 bases to trimming and J lost 5 bases; unmatched junction nucleotides: 14. The CDR3 has 18 residues. CDR3 amino acids: CASSDSPVRTRSRDTQYF. CDR3 DNA sequence: TGTGCCAGCAGTGACTCCCCGGTCCGGACTAGGTCCCGAGATACGCAGTATTTT.

The count of this clone is one. The genes are TRBV7-2 and TRBJ1-5; D is perhaps TRBD1 (5 bases). Germline-derived CDR1 and CDR2 are SGHTA and FQGNSA. CDR3 length equals 14 residues. Trimming pared 0 bases from V and 11 bases from J, leaving 14 bases between. This CDR3 is CASSLAPGSSAQHF. The CDR3 nucleotides read TGTGCCAGCAGCTTAGCGCCAGGGTCTTCGGCCCAGCATTTT.

The table lists this clone with a count of one. The chain carries TRBV6-5 and TRBJ2-3, with TRBD1 matching 9 bases. Looked up from germline, CDR1 is MNHEY and CDR2 is SVGAGI. The V and J ends lost 5 bases and 0 bases, in that order; junction bases with no gene match: 3. This CDR3 comprises 15 residues. CDR3 nucleotides: TGTGCCAGCAGTGTGGGGACAGGGAGCACAGATACGCAGTATTTT. Protein sequence: CASSVGTGSTDTQYF.

The rearrangement uses TRBV11-3 and TRBJ2-1; D call uncertain. Per germline, CDR1 SGHNT and CDR2 YENEEA. Deletions cut 0 bases from V and 9 bases from J, with 9 bases between. The CDR3 is 13 residues long. The DNA of the CDR3 is TGTGCCAGCAGCTTAGAATCCTCGAGTGAGCAGTTCTTC. This encodes CASSLESSSEQFF.

The J gene is TRBJ1-5, the V gene TRBV6-1, with 7 positions matching TRBD1. Germline V CDR1 and CDR2: MNHNS, SASEGT. Germline trimming cut 5 bases from V and 4 bases from J; bases unmatched to any gene: 8. The CDR3 has 15 amino acids. The CDR3 region is CASSRQGGSNQPQHF. CDR3 DNA: TGTGCCAGCAGTCGACAGGGAGGCTCTAATCAGCCCCAGCATTTT.

The chain has TRBV9 and TRBJ2-7, with 7 bases identical to TRBD1. This CDR3 is built from 14 residues. The junction had 10 bases not matched to a gene; V was cut back by 8 bases and J by 2 bases. CDR1 and CDR2 (germline): SGDLS, YYNGEE. CDR3 coding DNA: TGTGCCAGTTCACAGGGGCCCGCCGCCTACGAGCAGTACTTC. It yields the protein CASSQGPAAYEQYF.